This TCR beta chain was found in a study of shared clonotypes between healthy human individuals. Deep-level running was used for the assay. Sorted subsets were amplified in replicate PCRs using around 200 ng DNA, 30,000 to 35,000 T cell genomes. Profiled with immunoSEQ multiplex PCR; TCRdb holds only in-frame clones, not every one. The data hold under 1,100,000 clones, with around 74% observed a single time. CDR3 length: 13 amino acids. The trim removed 7 bases at V and 9 bases at J, leaving 7 bases unmatched. Looked up from germline, CDR1 is ENHRY and CDR2 is SYGVKD. V usage is TRBV10-3 and J usage is TRBJ2-1; 9 positions agree with TRBD2. This TCR came from a man younger than 30 in good health. The material sequenced was memory CD4+ T cells sorted from blood. Subset noted: CD45RA-negative fraction. The CDR3 reads CAITSGASSEQFF. CDR3 DNA sequence: TGTGCCATCACTAGCGGGGCAAGCTCTGAGCAGTTCTTC.